This entry is about one TCR beta chain. Its antigen is as yet unknown. The CDR3 consists of 12 residues. This entry comes from a study of T cells expressing NK-cell markers. Study context: The authors derived TCR beta repertoires from sorted CD3+CD56+NKG2C+, CD3+CD56+NKG2C- and CD3+CD56-NKG2C+ T cells. The eight sequenced donors comprised seven who were HCMV-seropositive and one who was seronegative.

Study outcomes and limitations: A handful of donors showed these clonotypes also leading the CD3+CD56-NKG2C+ fraction. Clones of NKG2C+ T cells that had expanded were of unclear HCMV specificity.

From the 5' RACE reads, TCRdb lists one entry per CDR3 protein and no DNA. This sample's table reports around 380,000 distinct CDR3 sequences. The sample consisted of blood T cells: a sorted CD56 or NKG2C T cell subset, CD4+ or CD8+ T cells, or bulk PBMC T cells (not recorded which). The receptor comes from a woman in her fifties or sixties in good health. This rearrangement joins TRBV12-3 or TRBV12-4 to TRBJ1-2. The CDR3 protein is CASSLNSYGYTF.